This T cell receptor beta chain was sequenced during a study of blood T cell repertoires in COVID-19. Study-level information: The samples span acute and convalescent COVID-19 from the United States, Italy and Spain.

Generated by immunoSEQ multiplex PCR, the TCRdb table keeps only in-frame clones and is missing some. The sample has more than 100,000 clones; almost 90% are singletons. The CDR3 is 18 residues long. The V gene end was trimmed by 3 bases and the J gene end by 2 bases; junction bases not matched to a gene: 11. Per the germline V gene, CDR1 is SGHRS and CDR2 is YFSETQ. This chain links TRBV5-1 with TRBJ2-3; 11 bases fit TRBD2. Sequencing input: peripheral blood. This clonotype was obtained from a woman in her fifties or sixties with active or convalescent COVID-19. For the CDR3, the DNA is TGCGCCAGCAGCTGGGGGACTAGCGGAATTCTAACCACAGATACGCAGTATTTT. Translated: CASSWGTSGILTTDTQYF.